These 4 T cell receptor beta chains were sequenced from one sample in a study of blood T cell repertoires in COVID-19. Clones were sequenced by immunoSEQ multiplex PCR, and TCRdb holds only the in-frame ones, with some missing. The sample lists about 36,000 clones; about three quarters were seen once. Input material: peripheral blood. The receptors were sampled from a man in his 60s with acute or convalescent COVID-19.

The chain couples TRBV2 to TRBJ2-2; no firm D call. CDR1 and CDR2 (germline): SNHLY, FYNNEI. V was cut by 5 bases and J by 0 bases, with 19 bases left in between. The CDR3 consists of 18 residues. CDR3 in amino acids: CASSKFKQFGSNTGELFF. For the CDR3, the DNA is TGTGCCAGCAGTAAATTTAAACAGTTTGGGTCGAACACCGGGGAGCTGTTTTTT.

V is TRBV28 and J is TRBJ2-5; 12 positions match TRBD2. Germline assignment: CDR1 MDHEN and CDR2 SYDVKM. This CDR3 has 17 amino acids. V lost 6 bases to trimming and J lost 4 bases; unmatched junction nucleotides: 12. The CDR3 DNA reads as TGTGCCAGCAGGGGGCTAGCGGGAGGGTCTTCGGGAGAGACCCAGTACTTC. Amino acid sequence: CASRGLAGGSSGETQYF.

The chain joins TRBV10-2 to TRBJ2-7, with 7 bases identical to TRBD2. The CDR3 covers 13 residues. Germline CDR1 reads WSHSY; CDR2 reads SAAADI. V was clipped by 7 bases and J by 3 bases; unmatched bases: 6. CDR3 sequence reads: CASKRRGSYEQYF. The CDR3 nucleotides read TGCGCCAGCAAGCGGCGCGGGAGCTACGAGCAGTACTTC.

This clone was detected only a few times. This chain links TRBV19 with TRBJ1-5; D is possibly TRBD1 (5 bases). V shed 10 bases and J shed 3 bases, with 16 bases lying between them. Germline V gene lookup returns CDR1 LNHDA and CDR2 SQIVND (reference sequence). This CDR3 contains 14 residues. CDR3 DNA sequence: TGTGCCACCACGGGCCCCAGGGCCAATCAGCCCCAGCATTTT. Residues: CATTGPRANQPQHF.